This TCR beta chain was identified in a study of control samples from healthy donors and cancer patients. Some clones are missing from TCRdb's copy, which holds only in-frame ones; the method was immunoSEQ multiplex PCR. Seen here are around 120,000 clones, 85% to 95% observed once, and the top ten hold about 4%. From germline, CDR1 is ENHRY and CDR2 SYGVKD. The CDR3 loop spans 16 amino acids. V was pared by 3 bases and J by 12 bases, with 14 bases of the junction left unmatched. Sequenced material: blood. This receptor was taken from a man aged 30 to 39 in good health. The chain has TRBV10-3 and TRBJ2-4; TRBD1 aligns across 10 bases. As DNA, the CDR3 is TGTGCCATCAGTGAAGGACAGGGGGTAGGAGGAGTTGGTCAGTACTTC. Protein sequence: CAISEGQGVGGVGQYF.